One sample yielded the 16 T cell receptor beta chains listed below, sequenced in a study of CD8 T cells in ankylosing spondylitis. TCRdb redid the calling of the 5' RACE reads with MiXCR, one entry per CDR3 protein. The sample contains a few hundred thousand distinct CDR3 sequences, 18% of which appear only once. The sample was blood, either unsorted or a sorted T cell fraction (not recorded which). These receptor sequences come from a male donor with ankylosing spondylitis or in good health (not recorded which).

The chain carries TRBV28 and TRBJ2-3; 10 positions agree with TRBD2. The trim removed 7 bases at V and 1 base at J, leaving 2 bases unmatched. The CDR3 is made up of 14 amino acids. Germline V gene sequence: CDR1 MDHEN, CDR2 SYDVKM. The CDR3 DNA sequence: TGTGCCAGCATTGGGACTAGCGGCACAGATACGCAGTATTTT. Protein: CASIGTSGTDTQYF.

In its sample, this clonotype was seen a few times. The chain is built from TRBV5-6 and TRBJ2-2, with TRBD1 matching over 9 bases. This CDR3 spans 14 amino acids. Per germline, CDR1 SGHDT and CDR2 YYEEEE. V lost 3 bases and J lost 4; bases outside the gene matches: 1. CDR3 coding DNA: TGTGCCAGCAGCTCGGGACAGGGCACCGGGGAGCTGTTTTTT. Translation: CASSSGQGTGELFF.

The chain links TRBV27 to TRBJ2-7, with D unclear. Per the germline V gene, CDR1 is MNHEY and CDR2 is SMNVEV (reference sequence). The CDR3 length is 15 residues. Trimming took 1 base from V and 6 from J, leaving 16 bases between them. Written as DNA, the CDR3 is TGTGCCAGCAGTTTATTCGGCGGAGATTTTAGCGAGCAGTACTTC. Translating gives CASSLFGGDFSEQYF.

The gene calls are TRBV3-1 and TRBJ2-7; D is uncertain. Germline V gene sequence: CDR1 LGHDT, CDR2 YNNKEL (reference sequence). The length of the CDR3 is 15 residues. V lost 0 bases and J 2 bases, leaving 11 bases between the germline ends. CDR3 DNA: TGTGCCAGCAGCCAAGAATTGACGGCCACCTACGAGCAGTACTTC. Its translation is CASSQELTATYEQYF.

This chain joins TRBV4-1 and TRBJ2-2, with D possibly being TRBD1 or TRBD2 (5 bases each). The CDR3 loop spans 13 amino acids. Trimming took off 1 base at V and 9 bases at J, with 9 bases between the two ends. CDR1 and CDR2 (germline): MGHRA, YSYEKL. Here the CDR3 reads CASSQVGTRELFF. The CDR3 bases are TGCGCCAGCAGCCAAGTGGGGACCCGGGAGCTGTTTTTT.

This clonotype was counted between two and nine times. This chain connects TRBV7-8 to TRBJ2-2, with D possibly TRBD2 on 5 matching bases. V was trimmed by 2 bases and J by 0 bases, leaving 10 bases between them. This CDR3 region has 16 residues. CDR1 is SGHVS and CDR2 is FQNEAQ in the germline V gene. The CDR3 spells CASSLWTGANTGELFF. CDR3 bases: TGTGCCAGCAGCTTATGGACCGGGGCGAACACCGGGGAGCTGTTTTTT.

The genes are TRBV3-1 and TRBJ2-1; 9 nucleotides agree with TRBD2. V gave up 0 bases and J gave up 8 bases; unmatched junction bases: 8. The CDR3 runs to 16 residues. Germline lookup yields CDR1 LGHDT and CDR2 YNNKEL (reference sequence). In DNA, the CDR3 is TGTGCCAGCAGCCAAGAAAAGACTAGCGGCTGGGATGAGCAGTTCTTC. It specifies CASSQEKTSGWDEQFF.

This chain uses TRBV7-3 with TRBJ2-3, with unresolved D. Germline V gene data show CDR1 as SGHTA and CDR2 as FQGTGA. This CDR3 region has 14 residues. Between the trimmed V and J ends, which lost 5 bases and 4 bases, there was a span of 13 bases. This CDR3 is CASSRSESPDTQYF. CDR3 coding DNA: TGTGCCAGCAGCCGCAGTGAGTCCCCAGATACGCAGTATTTT.

This chain connects TRBV5-1 to TRBJ1-2; 8 bases agree with TRBD1. Germline assignment: CDR1 SGHRS and CDR2 YFSETQ. The V segment lost 3 bases and the J segment 3 bases; nucleotides outside the gene matches: 10. This CDR3 region has 16 residues. CDR3 bases: TGCGCCAGCAGCTCAACCGGGACAGGACGAGACTATGGCTACACCTTC. Translating gives CASSSTGTGRDYGYTF. The full variable domain, completed using reference TRBV5-1 and TRBJ1-2, is KAGVTQTPRYLIKTRGQQVTLSCSPISGHRSVSWYQQTPGQGLQFLFEYFSETQRNKGNFPGRFSGRQFSNSRSEMNVSTLELGDSALYLCASSSTGTGRDYGYTFGSGTRLTVV.

For this clonotype: A much larger clonotype is one base distant, so this may be a read error. The CDR3 spells CAIRESNMRYRGGEQFF. The DNA of the CDR3 is TGTGCCATCAGAGAGTCGAATATGCGGTACAGGGGCGGTGAGCAGTTCTTC. The chain recombines TRBV10-3 with TRBJ2-1; TRBD1 aligns across 7 bases. Germline CDR1 and CDR2: ENHRY and SYGVKD. The CDR3 length is 17 residues.

This clonotype was found a few times. The chain recombines TRBV24-1 with TRBJ2-3; a possible D gene is TRBD1 (6 bases). Germline V lookup: CDR1 KGHDR, CDR2 SFDVKD. The CDR3 is 16 residues long. V dropped 7 bases and J dropped 5 bases, with 21 bases sitting between them. The CDR3 DNA sequence: TGTGCCACCAGACCGAAGGTGGGGGCAGCGGAAGATACGCAGTATTTT. This gives the protein CATRPKVGAAEDTQYF.

The chain couples TRBV6-1 to TRBJ2-3; a possible D gene is TRBD2 (6 bases). This CDR3 has 16 amino acids. The germline V gene has CDR1 MNHNS and CDR2 SASEGT. V was clipped by 1 base and J by 4 bases, with 15 bases between them. CDR3 in amino acids: CASSEGGGVGADTQYF. In nucleotides, the CDR3 is TGTGCCAGCAGTGAAGGCGGCGGGGTGGGTGCAGATACGCAGTATTTT.

The chain couples TRBV24-1 to TRBJ2-1; 7 nucleotides agree with TRBD1. Germline V CDR1 and CDR2: KGHDR, SFDVKD. V dropped 3 bases and J dropped 4; count of bases not matched to a gene: 8. This CDR3 is 16 amino acids long. CDR3 sequence: CATSDPGQEAYNEQFF. The CDR3 bases are TGTGCCACCAGTGATCCCGGACAGGAAGCGTACAATGAGCAGTTCTTC.

The rearrangement links TRBV6-1 to TRBJ2-4; D is tentatively TRBD1 or TRBD2 (5 bases each). Trimming stripped 5 bases from V and 1 base from J, with 18 bases between. CDR3 length equals 17 residues. Germline lookup yields CDR1 MNHNS and CDR2 SASEGT. The CDR3 here is CASSPRWGKWAKNIQYF. The CDR3 DNA sequence: TGTGCCAGCAGTCCCCGGTGGGGGAAATGGGCCAAAAACATTCAGTACTTC.

The V call is TRBV20-1, the J call TRBJ2-1; 12 nucleotides match TRBD2. The CDR3 covers 17 residues. V lost 0 bases to trimming and J lost 9 bases; unmatched junction nucleotides: 12. In germline, CDR1 is DFQATT, CDR2 SNEGSKA (reference sequence). CDR3 nucleotides: TGCAGTGCTAGAGATGGGGCTAGCGGGAGGGCCTTGGTTGAGCAGTTCTTC. Translating gives CSARDGASGRALVEQFF.

The rearrangement joins TRBV4-3 to TRBJ2-5; TRBD2 agrees at 12 bases. The CDR3 spans 19 residues. Germline V gene sequence: CDR1 LGHNA, CDR2 YSLEER. Unmatched junction bases numbered 9, after V lost 0 bases and J lost 1 base. The CDR3 DNA is TGCGCCAGCAGCCAAGATCACATTCTAGCGGGAGGGGGCCAAGAGACCCAGTACTTC. This sequence encodes CASSQDHILAGGGQETQYF.